This T cell receptor beta chain was identified in a study of shared clonotypes between healthy human individuals. Study-wide points: The study generally estimated greater richness for naive than memory subsets.

Terminally differentiated effector memory CD45RA+ cells were left out of the naive CD8 fraction, which was CD45RO-negative and positively selected for CCR7. Assay: immunoSEQ multiplex PCR; the TCRdb copy retains only in-frame clones and omits some. The sample lists some 800,000 clones, more than 85% occurring once. For this clone: The antigen is undetermined.

V lost 3 bases and J lost 9, with 15 bases in between. The CDR3 is 14 residues long. Per germline, CDR1 KGHSH and CDR2 LQKENI. This clonotype was sampled from a man aged 25-45 years in good health. Sequencing used naive CD8+ T cells sorted from blood. The rearrangement uses TRBV18 and TRBJ2-1; D is possibly TRBD2 (6 bases). In DNA form, the CDR3 reads TGTGCCAGCTCACCCCGGGGGTCCGGCGGTGAGCAGTTCTTC. Translating gives CASSPRGSGGEQFF. The complete variable domain, with remaining parts taken from reference TRBV18 and TRBJ2-1, reads NAGVMQNPRHLVRRRGQEARLRCSPMKGHSHVYWYRQLPEEGLKFMVYLQKENIIDESGMPKERFSAEFPKEGPSILRIQQVVRGDSAAYFCASSPRGSGGEQFFGPGTRLTVL.